This entry lists 29 T cell receptor beta chains sequenced from one sample in a study of cytomegalovirus exposure and HLA in healthy donors. Primers: 60 Vbeta forward and 13 Jbeta reverse. Data came from immunoSEQ multiplex PCR; TCRdb stores just in-frame clones and leaves some out. The sample lists tens of thousands of clones, roughly 74% occurring once. The sample was PBMCs. The receptor source for this set is a man aged 35 to 55 in good health and CMV-seronegative.

This clone was detected a few times. J is TRBJ1-6 and V is TRBV5-5, with 7 bases matching TRBD1. The CDR3 spans 15 residues. The V gene end was trimmed by 3 bases and the J gene end by 7 bases; junction bases not matched to a gene: 7. Germline CDR1 SGHKS, CDR2 YYEKEE (reference sequence). CDR3 coding DNA: TGTGCCAGCAGCTCAACTACAGGGGCCAATTCACCCCTCCACTTT. Translation gives CASSSTTGANSPLHF.

The V and J genes are TRBV5-1 and TRBJ1-6; 9 nucleotides agree with TRBD1. CDR1 SGHRS and CDR2 YFSETQ come from the germline V gene. This CDR3 has 14 amino acids. The trim removed 3 bases at V and 9 bases at J, leaving 4 bases unmatched. CDR3 residues: CASSWDRVASPLHF. The CDR3 DNA is TGCGCCAGCAGCTGGGACAGGGTCGCTTCACCCCTCCACTTT.

The rearrangement joins TRBV28 to TRBJ1-4; TRBD1 matches 9 bases. This CDR3 is 14 amino acids long. The V and J ends lost 7 bases and 8 bases, in that order; junction bases with no gene match: 8. Germline lookup yields CDR1 MDHEN and CDR2 SYDVKM. CDR3 residues: CASISGQGHEKLFF. The CDR3, as DNA: TGTGCCAGCATATCGGGACAGGGACACGAAAAACTGTTTTTT.

This CDR3 reads CASSYSYDRSLAFF. DNA of the CDR3: TGTGCCAGCAGTTACTCGTATGACAGAAGCTTAGCTTTCTTT. The gene calls are TRBV6-5 and TRBJ1-1; D is possibly TRBD1 (5 bases). This CDR3 comprises 14 residues. Germline CDR1 is MNHEY and CDR2 is SVGAGI. V gave up 0 bases and J gave up 10 bases, with 15 bases separating them.

V usage is TRBV10-3 and J usage is TRBJ2-7; 11 bases fit TRBD1. The germline V gene has CDR1 ENHRY and CDR2 SYGVKD. J lost 5 bases, V lost 10 bases, and 4 bases had no gene match. This CDR3 spans 12 amino acids. CDR3 residues: CANGQGAHEQYF. The CDR3 region has the DNA TGTGCCAACGGACAGGGGGCCCACGAGCAGTACTTC.

This chain joins TRBV10-3 and TRBJ2-5; possible D gene TRBD1, 5 bases. The end of the DNA fits TRBJ2-7 better, so the J call may be wrong. This CDR3 contains 15 residues. Germline V lookup: CDR1 ENHRY, CDR2 SYGVKD. DNA of the CDR3: TGTGCCATCAGTGAGTCGGGGCAGAGCTCCTACGAGCAGTACTTC. Translating gives CAISESGQSSYEQYF.

This clone came up once. The gene calls are TRBV11-2 and TRBJ1-1; D may be TRBD1 (5 bases). CDR1 SGHAT and CDR2 FQNNGV come from the germline V gene. The CDR3 has 12 amino acids. Trimming took off 6 bases at V and 3 bases at J, with 8 bases between the two ends. The CDR3 protein is CASRWGDTEAFF. The CDR3 DNA reads as TGTGCCAGCAGGTGGGGGGACACTGAAGCTTTCTTT.

The J gene is TRBJ1-1, the V gene TRBV15; D perhaps matches TRBD1 (5 bases). This CDR3 is 14 amino acids long. Germline assignment: CDR1 LNHNV and CDR2 YYDKDF (reference sequence). The V and J ends lost 0 bases and 4 bases respectively, with 9 bases between them. This CDR3 reads CATSRDRGFTEAFF. The CDR3 bases are TGTGCCACCAGCAGAGATCGGGGGTTCACTGAAGCTTTCTTT.

This sequence joins TRBV29-1 and TRBJ2-7; TRBD1 matches at 7 bases. This CDR3 has 13 amino acids. Germline V gene sequence: CDR1 SQVTM, CDR2 ANQGSEA. The V and J ends lost 5 bases and 3 bases, in that order; junction bases with no gene match: 7. The CDR3 region is CSVFHRDSYEQYF. The CDR3 DNA follows: TGCAGCGTTTTCCATCGGGACAGCTACGAGCAGTACTTC.

This clone was seen only a few times. V usage is TRBV5-6 and J usage is TRBJ2-7, with 8 bases aligning to TRBD2. The CDR3 length is 14 residues. Germline values: CDR1 SGHDT, CDR2 YYEEEE. The trim removed 2 bases at V and 6 bases at J, leaving 7 bases unmatched. This CDR3 is CASSFWTSHSEQYF. The CDR3 nucleotides read TGTGCCAGCAGCTTTTGGACTAGCCACAGCGAGCAGTACTTC.

The V gene is TRBV5-1, the J gene TRBJ1-3; weak D call: TRBD1 (5 bases). The CDR3 loop spans 13 amino acids. V lost 6 bases to trimming and J lost 5 bases, with 12 bases between them. Germline lookup yields CDR1 SGHRS and CDR2 YFSETQ. The CDR3 DNA reads TGCGCCAGCATTTCGGACACTCGAAACACCATATATTTT. Protein: CASISDTRNTIYF. Supplemented by reference TRBV5-1 and TRBJ1-3, the full variable domain reads KAGVTQTPRYLIKTRGQQVTLSCSPISGHRSVSWYQQTPGQGLQFLFEYFSETQRNKGNFPGRFSGRQFSNSRSEMNVSTLELGDSALYLCASISDTRNTIYFGEGSWLTVV.

CDR3 protein: CASSADRAASPLHF. The CDR3, as DNA: TGTGCCAGCAGTGCCGACAGGGCTGCTTCACCCCTCCACTTT. V gene TRBV6-4 combines with J gene TRBJ1-6, with TRBD1 identical over 7 bases. The J segment lost 9 bases and the V segment lost 4 bases, leaving 6 bases of the junction unmatched. This CDR3 is 14 amino acids long. Germline CDR1 is MRHNA and CDR2 is SNTAGT.

The chain joins TRBV28 to TRBJ2-4; 8 bases align to TRBD1. Germline CDR1 MDHEN, CDR2 SYDVKM. The J segment lost 2 bases and the V segment lost 5 bases, leaving 8 bases of the junction unmatched. The CDR3 runs 16 residues. CDR3 sequence (DNA): TGTGCCAGCAGTCCAGGGGGCGCACAGTCCAAAAACATTCAGTACTTC. Translation gives CASSPGGAQSKNIQYF.

V gene TRBV10-3 combines with J gene TRBJ2-7; 8 nucleotides agree with TRBD1. The CDR3 is 15 amino acids. The V gene end was trimmed by 6 bases and the J gene end by 5 bases; junction bases not matched to a gene: 12. Germline lookup yields CDR1 ENHRY and CDR2 SYGVKD. CDR3 in DNA: TGTGCCATCAGGCGAATGACAGGGGCGGAACACGAGCAGTACTTC. This sequence encodes CAIRRMTGAEHEQYF.

The CDR3 spells CASSLWLAGSTDTQYF. In nucleotides, the CDR3 is TGTGCCAGCAGCTTATGGCTAGCGGGAAGCACAGATACGCAGTATTTT. This chain links TRBV7-8 with TRBJ2-3; TRBD2 agrees at 9 bases. CDR3 length: 16 amino acids. With 2 bases clipped from V and 0 bases from J, the junction kept 3 bases outside the gene matches. Germline V gene sequence: CDR1 SGHVS, CDR2 FQNEAQ.

Here the CDR3 DNA reads TGTGCCAGCAGCTCCGGGACAGTCTCTGGGGCCAACGTCCTGACTTTC. This sequence encodes CASSSGTVSGANVLTF. This sequence joins TRBV5-4 and TRBJ2-6; 7 nucleotides agree with TRBD1. Trimming took 3 bases from V and 0 from J; bases not matched to a gene: 3. Germline V gene sequence: CDR1 SGHNT, CDR2 YYREEE (reference sequence). The CDR3 consists of 16 residues.

In this sample, this clone turned up a few times. The J gene is TRBJ1-1, the V gene TRBV2, with D perhaps TRBD1 (5 bases). In germline, CDR1 is SNHLY, CDR2 FYNNEI. The CDR3 length is 15 residues. V was clipped by 6 bases and J by 1 base, with 15 bases between them. The CDR3 DNA reads as TGTGCCAGCAGCCCCGACAGTTACCAGAACACTGAAGCTTTCTTT. Encoded protein: CASSPDSYQNTEAFF.

The J gene is TRBJ2-1, the V gene TRBV9, with 7 bases lining up with TRBD2. Germline V gene sequence: CDR1 SGDLS, CDR2 YYNGEE. Trimming removed 4 bases from V and 8 bases from J; junction bases left unmatched: 6. There are 13 residues in the CDR3. For the CDR3, the DNA is TGTGCCAGCAGCCCCCGGGAGGTCTATGAGCAGTTCTTC. Its translation: CASSPREVYEQFF.

The V call is TRBV28, the J call TRBJ1-5; 9 bases map to TRBD1. V lost 5 bases, J lost 9 bases, and 8 bases stayed unmatched. This CDR3 region has 14 residues. In germline, CDR1 is MDHEN, CDR2 SYDVKM. The CDR3 reads CASSLTGTGLPQHF. The CDR3 nucleotides are TGTGCCAGCAGTCTAACCGGGACAGGGTTGCCCCAGCATTTT.

J is TRBJ2-3 and V is TRBV5-1; 11 bases match TRBD1. Germline CDR1 and CDR2: SGHRS and YFSETQ. After removal of 0 bases from V and 3 bases from J, the junction contained 6 bases not matched to a gene. CDR3 length equals 17 residues. CDR3 sequence: CASSLVIGQGATDTQYF. CDR3 bases: TGCGCCAGCAGCTTGGTAATAGGACAGGGGGCAACAGATACGCAGTATTTT.

This chain uses TRBV6-1 with TRBJ1-5, with 11 positions matching TRBD1. This CDR3 comprises 14 residues. V was clipped by 5 bases and J by 9 bases; unmatched bases: 6. CDR1 and CDR2 from the germline V gene are MNHNS and SASEGT. CDR3 loop: CASSRDRGSGPQHF. The CDR3 nucleotides are TGTGCCAGCAGTCGGGACAGGGGGTCGGGGCCCCAGCATTTT.

This clone was seen a handful of times. The rearrangement uses TRBV28 and TRBJ2-5; 12 bases fit TRBD2. Germline CDR1 MDHEN, CDR2 SYDVKM. The CDR3 runs 14 residues. The ends lost 4 bases at V and 5 bases at J; junction bases unmatched: 2. The DNA for the CDR3 is TGTGCCAGCAGTTCCCTAGCGGGAGGGGAGACCCAGTACTTC. Protein: CASSSLAGGETQYF.

The chain couples TRBV21-1 to TRBJ2-1; TRBD1 is the table's D call and was not checked against the DNA. TRBV21-1 has pseudogene status. The CDR3 sequence is 22 residues long. CDR3 residues: CASSKTAPGQGASYGSYNEQFF. CDR3 DNA: TGTGCCAGCAGCAAAACCGCCCCGGGACAGGGGGCTTCATATGGCTCCTACAATGAGCAGTTCTTC.

The chain is built from TRBV7-9 and TRBJ1-5, with D perhaps matching TRBD1 (6 bases). The germline CDR1 and CDR2 sequences are SEHNR and FQNEAQ (reference sequence). The germline V and J ends were trimmed by 1 base and 3 bases, with 10 bases remaining between them. The length of the CDR3 is 15 residues. The CDR3, as DNA: TGTGCCAGCAGCTTAGGGGGGCAGCCCAATCAGCCCCAGCATTTT. The encoded protein is CASSLGGQPNQPQHF. The whole variable domain, filled in from reference TRBV7-9 and TRBJ1-5, reads DTGVSQNPRHKITKRGQNVTFRCDPISEHNRLYWYRQTLGQGPEFLTYFQNEAQLEKSRLLSDRFSAERPKGSFSTLEIQRTEQGDSAMYLCASSLGGQPNQPQHFGDGTRLSIL.

V and J are TRBV30 and TRBJ2-2; TRBD1 aligns across 9 bases. From germline, CDR1 is GTSNPN and CDR2 SVGIG (reference sequence). V was clipped by 1 base and J by 4 bases; unmatched bases: 7. This CDR3 is built from 16 residues. The CDR3 region is CAWSALQGARTGELFF. CDR3 sequence (DNA): TGTGCCTGGAGTGCATTACAGGGGGCGCGCACCGGGGAGCTGTTTTTT.

This chain uses TRBV7-6 with TRBJ1-4; TRBD1 is a possible D gene (6 bases). The CDR3 loop spans 15 amino acids. Germline CDR1 and CDR2: SGHVS and FNYEAQ. Trimming shortened V by 5 bases and J by 7 bases, and 17 bases separated the two germline ends. The CDR3 here is CASSAGRGRGEKLFF. DNA for the CDR3: TGTGCCAGCAGCGCCGGCAGGGGAAGAGGTGAAAAACTGTTTTTT.

The genes are TRBV7-2 and TRBJ2-3; 13 bases match TRBD2. This CDR3 is built from 17 residues. CDR1 and CDR2 from the germline V gene are SGHTA and FQGNSA. The V segment lost 5 bases and the J segment 4 bases; nucleotides outside the gene matches: 9. CDR3 amino acids: CASSLLRTSGSSDTQYF. DNA of the CDR3: TGTGCCAGCAGCCTCCTACGGACTAGCGGGAGCTCAGATACGCAGTATTTT.

The J gene is TRBJ1-1, the V gene TRBV7-3, with D possibly matching TRBD1 (5 bases). Germline CDR1 is SGHTA and CDR2 is FQGTGA. This CDR3 has 15 residues. V gave up 5 bases and J gave up 3 bases, with 16 bases separating them. The DNA for the CDR3 is TGTGCCAGCAGCCCTGCCGGGGGTCACTACACTGAAGCTTTCTTT. This encodes CASSPAGGHYTEAFF.

This sequence joins TRBV2 and TRBJ2-1, with 12 positions matching TRBD2. This CDR3 has 17 amino acids. V lost 2 bases to trimming and J lost 8 bases; unmatched junction nucleotides: 10. CDR1 and CDR2 (germline): SNHLY, FYNNEI. The CDR3 DNA sequence: TGTGCCAGCAGTGAAAGAGGCGGGGGACTAGCGGGCTATGAGCAGTTCTTC. Translation: CASSERGGGLAGYEQFF.